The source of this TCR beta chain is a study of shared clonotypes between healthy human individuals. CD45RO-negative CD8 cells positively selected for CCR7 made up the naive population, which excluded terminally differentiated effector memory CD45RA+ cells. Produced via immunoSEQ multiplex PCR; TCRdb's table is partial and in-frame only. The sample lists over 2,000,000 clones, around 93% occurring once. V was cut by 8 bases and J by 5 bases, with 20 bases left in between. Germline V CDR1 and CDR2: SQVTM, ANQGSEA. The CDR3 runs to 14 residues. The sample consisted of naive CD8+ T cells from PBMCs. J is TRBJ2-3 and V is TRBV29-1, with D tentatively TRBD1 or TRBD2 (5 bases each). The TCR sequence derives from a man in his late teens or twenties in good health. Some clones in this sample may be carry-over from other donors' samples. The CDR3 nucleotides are TGCAGCCCTACAGACCGGGACGAAGAAGATACGCAGTATTTT. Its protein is CSPTDRDEEDTQYF.